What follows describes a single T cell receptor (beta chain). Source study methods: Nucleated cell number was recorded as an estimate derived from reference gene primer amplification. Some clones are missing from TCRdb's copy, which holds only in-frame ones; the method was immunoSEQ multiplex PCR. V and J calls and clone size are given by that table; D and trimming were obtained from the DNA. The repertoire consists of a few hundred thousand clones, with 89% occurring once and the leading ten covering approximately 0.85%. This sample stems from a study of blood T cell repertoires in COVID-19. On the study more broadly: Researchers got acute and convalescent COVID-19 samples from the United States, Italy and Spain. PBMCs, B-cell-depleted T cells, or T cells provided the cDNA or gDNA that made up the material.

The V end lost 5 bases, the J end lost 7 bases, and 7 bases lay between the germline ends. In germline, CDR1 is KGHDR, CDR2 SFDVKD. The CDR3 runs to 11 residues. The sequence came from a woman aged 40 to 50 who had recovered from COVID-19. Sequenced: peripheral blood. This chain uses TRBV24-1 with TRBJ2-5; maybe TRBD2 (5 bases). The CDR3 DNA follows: TGTGCCACCAGTGGGGCGGGGACCCAGTACTTC. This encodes CATSGAGTQYF.